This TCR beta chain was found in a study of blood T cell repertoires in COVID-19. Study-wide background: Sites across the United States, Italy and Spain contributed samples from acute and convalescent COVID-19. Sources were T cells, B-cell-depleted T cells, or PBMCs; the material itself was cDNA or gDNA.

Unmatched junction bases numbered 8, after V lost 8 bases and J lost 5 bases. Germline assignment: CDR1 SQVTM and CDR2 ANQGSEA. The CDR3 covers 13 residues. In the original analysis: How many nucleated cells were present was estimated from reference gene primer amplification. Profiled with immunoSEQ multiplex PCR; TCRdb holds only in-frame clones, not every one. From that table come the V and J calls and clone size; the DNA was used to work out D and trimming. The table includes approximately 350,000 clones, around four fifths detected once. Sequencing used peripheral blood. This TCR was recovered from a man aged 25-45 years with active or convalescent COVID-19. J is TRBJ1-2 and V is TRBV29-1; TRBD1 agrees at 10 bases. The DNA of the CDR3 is TGCAGCTTCCTAGGACAGGGGGGATATGGCTACACCTTC. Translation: CSFLGQGGYGYTF.